This T cell receptor beta chain derives from a study of spatial heterogeneity in lung cancer. Whole-study findings and limits: Within tumors, counts of expanded alpha and beta TCRs tracked tumor mutation counts.

This clonotype was seen a few times. The antigen remains unidentified. Time point given: sample taken at primary tumor resection. Samples were donated by 72 untreated early-stage non-small cell lung cancer patients. TCR cDNA molecules each carried a unique molecular identifier. From the 5' RACE reads, TCRdb called clonotypes with MiXCR, one entry per CDR3 protein. This sample has about 520 distinct CDR3 sequences, with less than 30% found just once. Trimming removed 6 bases at V and 5 bases at J, with 16 bases between. CDR3 length: 14 residues. The sequenced sample was lung tumor tissue, obtained at surgery. The chain links TRBV12-3 or TRBV12-4 to TRBJ1-2; perhaps TRBD1 as D (6 bases). The receptor comes from a male donor with early-stage non-small cell lung cancer. The CDR3 is CASRDRTASYGYTF. The CDR3 DNA reads as TGTGCCAGCAGAGACCGGACAGCTTCTTATGGCTACACCTTC.